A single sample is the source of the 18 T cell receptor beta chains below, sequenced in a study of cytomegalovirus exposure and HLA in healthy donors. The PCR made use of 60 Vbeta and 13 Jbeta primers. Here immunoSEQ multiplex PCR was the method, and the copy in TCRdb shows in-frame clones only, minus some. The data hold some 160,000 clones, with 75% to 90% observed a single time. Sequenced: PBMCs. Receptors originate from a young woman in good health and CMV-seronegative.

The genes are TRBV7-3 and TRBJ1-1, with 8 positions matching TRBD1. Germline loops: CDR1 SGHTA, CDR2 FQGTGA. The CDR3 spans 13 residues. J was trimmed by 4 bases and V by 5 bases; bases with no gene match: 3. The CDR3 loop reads CASSPTGGTEAFF. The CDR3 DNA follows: TGTGCCAGCAGCCCCACAGGGGGCACTGAAGCTTTCTTT. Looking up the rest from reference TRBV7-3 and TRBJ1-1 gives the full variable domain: GAGVSQTPSNKVTEKGKYVELRCDPISGHTALYWYRQSLGQGPEFLIYFQGTGAADDSGLPNDRFFAVRPEGSVSTLKIQRTERGDSAVYLCASSPTGGTEAFFGQGTRLTVV.

CDR3 DNA: TGTGCCACCAGCAGAGAGGGTGACAGGGGGCGCGGTGAGCAGTTCTTC. Amino acids: CATSREGDRGRGEQFF. The gene calls are TRBV15 and TRBJ2-1; 10 bases match TRBD1. With V trimmed by 0 bases and J by 9 bases, 8 bases remained unmatched. The CDR3 is 16 residues long. Germline-derived CDR1 and CDR2 are LNHNV and YYDKDF (reference sequence).

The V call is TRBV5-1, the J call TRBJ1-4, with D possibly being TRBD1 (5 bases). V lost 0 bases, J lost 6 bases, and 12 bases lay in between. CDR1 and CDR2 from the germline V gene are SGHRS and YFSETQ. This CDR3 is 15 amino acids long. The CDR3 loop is CASSLAAGGDEKLFF. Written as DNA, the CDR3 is TGCGCCAGCAGCTTGGCGGCCGGAGGGGATGAAAAACTGTTTTTT.

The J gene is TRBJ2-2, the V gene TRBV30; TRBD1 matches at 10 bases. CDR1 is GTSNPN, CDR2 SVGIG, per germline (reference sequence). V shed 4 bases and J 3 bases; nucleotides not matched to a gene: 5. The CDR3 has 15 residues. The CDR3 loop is CAWKSGTGDTGELFF. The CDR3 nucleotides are TGTGCCTGGAAGTCCGGGACAGGGGACACCGGGGAGCTGTTTTTT.

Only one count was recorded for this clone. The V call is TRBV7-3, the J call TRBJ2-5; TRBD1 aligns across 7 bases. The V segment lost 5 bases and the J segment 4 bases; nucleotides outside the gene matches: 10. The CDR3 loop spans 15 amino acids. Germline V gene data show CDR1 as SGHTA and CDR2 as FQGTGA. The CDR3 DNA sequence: TGTGCCAGCAGCCAAACGAGTGACAGGGCAGAGACCCAGTACTTC. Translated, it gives CASSQTSDRAETQYF.

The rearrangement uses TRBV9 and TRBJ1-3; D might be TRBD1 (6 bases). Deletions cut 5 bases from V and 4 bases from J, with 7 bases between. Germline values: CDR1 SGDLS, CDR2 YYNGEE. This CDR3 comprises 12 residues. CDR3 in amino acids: CASSTGGNTIYF. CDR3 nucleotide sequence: TGTGCCAGCAGTACAGGGGGAAACACCATATATTTT.

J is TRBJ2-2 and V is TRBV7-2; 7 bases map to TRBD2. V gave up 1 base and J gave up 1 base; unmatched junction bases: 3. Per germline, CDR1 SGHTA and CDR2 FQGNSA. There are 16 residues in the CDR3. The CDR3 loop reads CASSLEASGNTGELFF. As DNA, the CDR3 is TGTGCCAGCAGCTTAGAAGCTAGCGGGAACACCGGGGAGCTGTTTTTT.

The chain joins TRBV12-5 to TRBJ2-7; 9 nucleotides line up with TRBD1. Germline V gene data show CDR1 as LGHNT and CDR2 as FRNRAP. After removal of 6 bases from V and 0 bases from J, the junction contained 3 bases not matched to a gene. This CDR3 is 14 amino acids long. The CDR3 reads CASGPGQGSYEQYF. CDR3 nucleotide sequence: TGTGCTAGTGGCCCGGGACAGGGCTCCTACGAGCAGTACTTC.

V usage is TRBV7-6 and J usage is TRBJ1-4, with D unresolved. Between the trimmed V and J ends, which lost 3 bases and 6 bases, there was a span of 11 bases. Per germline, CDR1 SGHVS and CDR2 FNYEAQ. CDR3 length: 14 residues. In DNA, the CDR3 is TGTGCCAGCAGCTTCGGGGTGGGTGATGAAAAACTGTTTTTT. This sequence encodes CASSFGVGDEKLFF. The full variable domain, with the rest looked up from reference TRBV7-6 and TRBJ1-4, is GAGVSQSPRYKVTKRGQDVALRCDPISGHVSLYWYRQALGQGPEFLTYFNYEAQQDKSGLPNDRFSAERPEGSISTLTIQRTEQRDSAMYRCASSFGVGDEKLFFGSGTQLSVL.

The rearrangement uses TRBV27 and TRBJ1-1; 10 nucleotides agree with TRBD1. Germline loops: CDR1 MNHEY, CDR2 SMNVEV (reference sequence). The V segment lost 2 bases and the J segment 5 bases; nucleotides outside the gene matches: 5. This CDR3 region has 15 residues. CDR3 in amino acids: CASSLGGQGRTEAFF. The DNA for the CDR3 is TGTGCCAGCAGTTTAGGGGGACAGGGGAGAACTGAAGCTTTCTTT.

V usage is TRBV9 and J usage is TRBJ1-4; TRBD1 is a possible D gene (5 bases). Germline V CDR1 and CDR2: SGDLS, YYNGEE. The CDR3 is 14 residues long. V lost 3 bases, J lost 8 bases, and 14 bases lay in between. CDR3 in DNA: TGTGCCAGCAGCGCCCGGGGGGGTGGCGAAAAACTGTTTTTT. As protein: CASSARGGGEKLFF.

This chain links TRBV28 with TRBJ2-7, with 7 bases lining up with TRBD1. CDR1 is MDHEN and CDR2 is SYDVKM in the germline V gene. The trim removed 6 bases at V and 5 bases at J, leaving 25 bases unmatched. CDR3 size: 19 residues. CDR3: CASRESRGQLMSMVHEQYF. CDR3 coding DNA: TGTGCCAGCAGAGAGAGCAGGGGACAGCTTATGTCAATGGTCCACGAGCAGTACTTC.

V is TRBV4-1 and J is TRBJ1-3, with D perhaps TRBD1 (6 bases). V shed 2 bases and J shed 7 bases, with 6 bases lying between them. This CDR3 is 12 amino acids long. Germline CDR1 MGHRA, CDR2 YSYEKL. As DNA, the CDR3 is TGCGCCAGCAGCCAAACAGGGAACACCATATATTTT. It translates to CASSQTGNTIYF.

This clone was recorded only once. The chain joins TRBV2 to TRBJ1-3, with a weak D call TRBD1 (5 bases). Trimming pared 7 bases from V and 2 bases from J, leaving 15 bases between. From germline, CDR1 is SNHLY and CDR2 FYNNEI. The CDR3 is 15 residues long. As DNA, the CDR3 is TGTGCCAGCACCTCTGGGGCATTGGCTGGAAACACCATATATTTT. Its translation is CASTSGALAGNTIYF. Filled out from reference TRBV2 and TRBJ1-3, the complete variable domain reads EPEVTQTPSHQVTQMGQEVILRCVPISNHLYFYWYRQILGQKVEFLVSFYNNEISEKSEIFDDQFSVERPDGSNFTLKIRSTKLEDSAMYFCASTSGALAGNTIYFGEGSWLTVV.

CDR3 coding DNA: TGTGCCAGTAGTATAGGGCAGGGAGGCGACTATGGCTACACCTTC. Translating gives CASSIGQGGDYGYTF. J is TRBJ1-2 and V is TRBV19; possible D gene TRBD1, 5 bases. Trimming removed 1 base from V and 3 bases from J, with 12 bases in between. Per germline, CDR1 LNHDA and CDR2 SQIVND (reference sequence). This CDR3 spans 15 amino acids.

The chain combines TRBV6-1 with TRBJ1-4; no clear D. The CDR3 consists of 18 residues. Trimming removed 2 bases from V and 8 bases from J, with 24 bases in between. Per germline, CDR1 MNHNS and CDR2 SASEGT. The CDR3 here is CASSEKSFTRGRAEKLFF. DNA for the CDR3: TGTGCCAGCAGTGAAAAATCCTTCACGAGAGGGCGAGCCGAAAAACTGTTTTTT.

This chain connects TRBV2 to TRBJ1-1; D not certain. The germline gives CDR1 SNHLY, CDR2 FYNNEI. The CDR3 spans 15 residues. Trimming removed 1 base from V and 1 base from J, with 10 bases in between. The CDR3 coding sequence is TGTGCCAGCAGTGAAGGCCGGGTTTCGAACACTGAAGCTTTCTTT. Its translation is CASSEGRVSNTEAFF.

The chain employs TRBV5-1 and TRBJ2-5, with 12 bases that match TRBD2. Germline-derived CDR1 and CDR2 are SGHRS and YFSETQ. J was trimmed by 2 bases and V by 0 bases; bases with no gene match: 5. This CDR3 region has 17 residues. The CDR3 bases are TGCGCCAGCAGCTTGGAGGGGCTAGCGGGGGGGCAAGAGACCCAGTACTTC. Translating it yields CASSLEGLAGGQETQYF.